This T cell receptor (beta chain) was sequenced in a study of T cells in Graves' hyperthyroidism and ophthalmopathy. Participants, patients aged 18 to 65, had newly diagnosed hyperthyroidism with a duration under 2 months. At first hyperthyroidism diagnosis, before any ophthalmopathy symptoms, the blood sample was collected. Around 10 ml of fresh peripheral blood supplied the PBMCs. RNA transcripts served as the template for amplifying TCR beta CDR3 regions. Carried out on the TCR CDR3, a first-round RT-PCR used the HTBI primer set. TCRdb fed the multiplex PCR reads into MiXCR, producing one record per CDR3 protein. The sample records 370,000 or so distinct CDR3 sequences, 13% being singletons. The table lists this clonotype with a few counts. Its antigen is not identified. This CDR3 contains 13 residues. CDR1 is KGHSH and CDR2 is LQKENI in the germline V gene. Trimming removed 3 bases from V and 4 bases from J, with 10 bases in between.

Overall study results and limits: The majority of expanded thyroid clonotypes above 0.001 also appeared in blood.

This chain uses TRBV18 with TRBJ2-7; perhaps TRBD1 as D (5 bases). Sequenced input: blood. The clonotype was recovered from a man aged 25 to 40 with Graves' hyperthyroidism that later progressed to Graves' ophthalmopathy. The CDR3 sequence: CASSPRQNYEQYF. The CDR3 DNA is TGTGCCAGCTCACCCAGACAGAATTACGAGCAGTACTTC.